The 29 T cell receptor beta chains in this list originate from one sample, sequenced in a study of patients and donors after allogeneic stem cell transplantation. Each CDR3 protein is one row after TCRdb ran MiXCR on the RT-PCR reads. Among approximately 150,000 distinct CDR3 sequences, approximately 35% were seen once, and the ten largest hold 50%. Sequencing was performed on blood, either unsorted or a sorted T cell fraction (not recorded which). Receptors were obtained from a human donor who was either an allogeneic HSCT recipient or a stem cell or donor lymphocyte infusion donor (not recorded which). It is not recorded whose cells these are; they may come from a transplant donor.

The chain carries TRBV7-3 and TRBJ2-3; 10 positions agree with TRBD2. In germline, CDR1 is SGHTA, CDR2 FQGTGA. CDR3 length: 16 amino acids. Losses at the gene ends were 2 bases for V and 5 bases for J; bases not matched to a gene: 7. CDR3 residues: CASSLGSGGAQDTQYF. The DNA for the CDR3 is TGTGCCAGCAGCTTAGGGAGCGGGGGGGCCCAAGATACGCAGTATTTT.

In this sample, this clonotype turned up many times. The V gene is TRBV20-1, the J gene TRBJ1-1; 7 positions match TRBD1. The CDR3 has 14 residues. Germline V gene sequence: CDR1 DFQATT, CDR2 SNEGSKA (reference sequence). V trimming: 5 bases; J trimming: 6 bases; junction bases outside the gene matches: 12. CDR3 sequence: CSAYVAGGLPEAFF. CDR3 sequence (DNA): TGCAGTGCTTATGTTGCAGGGGGACTTCCTGAAGCTTTCTTT.

This clonotype has just a few counts. The rearrangement uses TRBV2 and TRBJ1-3; D gene uncertain. V was cut by 2 bases and J by 0 bases, with 8 bases left in between. The CDR3 extends over 15 amino acids. CDR1 is SNHLY and CDR2 is FYNNEI in the germline V gene. CDR3 nucleotides: TGTGCCAGCAGTGAATACGGATTCTCTGGAAACACCATATATTTT. Translating it yields CASSEYGFSGNTIYF.

The chain has TRBV27 and TRBJ1-6; D is perhaps TRBD1 (5 bases). The CDR3 spans 19 residues. Trimming cost V 1 base and J 7 bases, with 23 bases left between them. CDR1 is MNHEY and CDR2 is SMNVEV in the germline V gene (reference sequence). The CDR3 DNA reads as TGTGCCAGCAGTTTATGGTCCCAAGTGGGGTTGGGGCACAATTCACCCCTCCACTTT. Protein: CASSLWSQVGLGHNSPLHF.

In this sample, this clonotype turned up a few times. The chain joins TRBV6-1 to TRBJ1-2; D not resolved. Germline CDR1 and CDR2: MNHNS and SASEGT. The CDR3 contains 14 residues. The V gene lost 1 base and the J gene lost 8 bases, with 14 bases spanning the gap. This CDR3 is CASSEGVALEGYTF. In DNA form, the CDR3 reads TGTGCCAGCAGTGAAGGTGTGGCCTTGGAAGGCTACACCTTC.

This chain links TRBV29-1 with TRBJ1-2, with 8 bases matching TRBD1. The germline gives CDR1 SQVTM, CDR2 ANQGSEA. CDR3 length: 13 residues. V lost 7 bases, J lost 2 bases, and 6 bases stayed unmatched. CDR3 sequence (DNA): TGCAGCGCCCCACACAGGGGGAACTATGGCTACACCTTC. It yields the protein CSAPHRGNYGYTF.

This sequence joins TRBV12-3 or TRBV12-4 and TRBJ1-1; possible D gene TRBD1, 5 bases. The V gene lost 8 bases and the J gene lost 5 bases, with 15 bases spanning the gap. The CDR3 extends over 13 amino acids. The CDR3 loop is CASSAGGRTEAFF. CDR3 coding DNA: TGTGCCAGCTCTGCGGGGGGTAGAACTGAAGCTTTCTTT.

In this sample, this clonotype turned up many times. The chain carries TRBV9 and TRBJ1-2; the D gene is possibly TRBD1 (6 bases). Germline CDR1 is SGDLS and CDR2 is YYNGEE. Trimming took off 0 bases at V and 7 bases at J, with 13 bases between the two ends. There are 14 residues in the CDR3. CDR3 bases: TGTGCCAGCAGCGTAGATGTAGGGGGAGTTGGCTACACCTTC. Encoded protein: CASSVDVGGVGYTF.

The chain links TRBV7-9 to TRBJ1-2, with D unresolved. V lost 5 bases and J lost 7, with 14 bases in between. The CDR3 is made up of 13 amino acids. CDR1 is SEHNR and CDR2 is FQNEAQ in the germline V gene (reference sequence). The CDR3 coding sequence is TGTGCCAGCAGCCCAGGCGGCGCCGGTGGCTACACCTTC. The encoded protein is CASSPGGAGGYTF.

There are a few counts of this clonotype. This chain joins TRBV5-5 and TRBJ1-1; perhaps TRBD1 as D (5 bases). CDR3 size: 14 residues. V lost 6 bases and J lost 5, with 17 bases in between. Germline CDR1 and CDR2: SGHKS and YYEKEE (reference sequence). The CDR3 is CASIPRGGVTEAFF. In DNA, the CDR3 is TGTGCCAGCATCCCTAGAGGAGGGGTAACTGAAGCTTTCTTT.

J is TRBJ1-6 and V is TRBV2; the D is unclear. Deletions cut 5 bases from V and 0 bases from J, with 8 bases between. This CDR3 has 15 amino acids. CDR1 SNHLY and CDR2 FYNNEI come from the germline V gene. The DNA of the CDR3 is TGTGCCAGCAGTCCCGGGATCTCCTATAATTCACCCCTCCACTTT. Translating it yields CASSPGISYNSPLHF.

The rearrangement joins TRBV24-1 to TRBJ1-2; 9 bases fit TRBD1. The junction had 6 bases not matched to a gene; V was cut back by 4 bases and J by 7 bases. Germline V gene sequence: CDR1 KGHDR, CDR2 SFDVKD. This CDR3 spans 14 amino acids. The CDR3 DNA follows: TGTGCCACCAGTGAATCCGGACAGGGGCCTGGCTACACCTTC. This encodes CATSESGQGPGYTF.

The V gene is TRBV7-3, the J gene TRBJ1-2, with D tentatively TRBD1 (6 bases). Between the trimmed V and J ends, which lost 2 bases and 0 bases, there was a span of 13 bases. The germline gives CDR1 SGHTA, CDR2 FQGTGA. The CDR3 loop spans 16 amino acids. CDR3 loop: CASSLWRYRANYGYTF. The DNA for the CDR3 is TGTGCCAGCAGCTTATGGCGCTACAGGGCTAACTATGGCTACACCTTC.

CDR3 in amino acids: CASSWATGELFF. The CDR3 DNA reads as TGTGCCAGCAGTTGGGCCACCGGGGAGCTGTTTTTT. The chain is built from TRBV12-3 or TRBV12-4 and TRBJ2-2; D gene ambiguous. V was cut by 4 bases and J by 4 bases, with 4 bases left in between. The CDR3 has 12 amino acids.

This clonotype was counted between two and nine times. V gene TRBV5-1 combines with J gene TRBJ2-3; 13 bases are a match to TRBD2. CDR1 and CDR2 (germline): SGHRS, YFSETQ. V dropped 0 bases and J dropped 6; count of bases not matched to a gene: 1. The CDR3 extends over 15 amino acids. The CDR3, as DNA: TGCGCCAGCAGCTTGGCGACTAGCGGGGGGGATACGCAGTATTTT. Translated, it gives CASSLATSGGDTQYF.

This clonotype was detected a few times. V gene TRBV5-1 combines with J gene TRBJ2-3, with a possible D match to TRBD2 (5 bases). This CDR3 spans 15 amino acids. The V gene's germline CDR1 is SGHRS and CDR2 YFSETQ. V lost 0 bases to trimming and J lost 2 bases, with 10 bases between them. CDR3: CASSLGTDFTDTQYF. DNA for the CDR3: TGCGCCAGCAGCTTGGGGACGGACTTCACAGATACGCAGTATTTT.

The genes are TRBV3-1 and TRBJ1-1; weak D call: TRBD1 (6 bases). Trimming removed 3 bases at V and 8 bases at J, with 16 bases between. Germline CDR1 LGHDT, CDR2 YNNKEL (reference sequence). The length of the CDR3 is 14 residues. The CDR3 region is CASSHTSGAMEAFF. The CDR3, as DNA: TGTGCCAGCAGCCATACTTCGGGGGCAATGGAAGCTTTCTTT.

V gene TRBV12-3 or TRBV12-4 combines with J gene TRBJ1-5; TRBD1 might be the D (6 bases). The CDR3 extends over 18 amino acids. Trimming took off 3 bases at V and 2 bases at J, with 20 bases between the two ends. CDR3 region: CASSFGDTRYWGNQPQHF. Here the CDR3 DNA reads TGTGCCAGCAGTTTTGGGGACACGCGTTATTGGGGCAATCAGCCCCAGCATTTT.

Only a few counts were recorded for this clonotype. The chain carries TRBV12-3 or TRBV12-4 and TRBJ1-4, with TRBD1 matching 7 bases. The CDR3 has 14 residues. J lost 7 bases, V lost 7 bases, and 9 bases had no gene match. CDR3 sequence reads: CASNPRGQGEKLFF. The CDR3 region has the DNA TGTGCCAGCAACCCTAGGGGGCAGGGTGAAAAACTGTTTTTT.

V is TRBV28 and J is TRBJ1-6, with TRBD1 matching over 9 bases. The V gene end was trimmed by 5 bases and the J gene end by 12 bases; junction bases not matched to a gene: 5. The CDR3 extends over 13 amino acids. The germline V gene encodes CDR1 MDHEN and CDR2 SYDVKM. For the CDR3, the DNA is TGTGCCAGCAGTGGGACAGGGAGTATACCCCTCCACTTT. Translating gives CASSGTGSIPLHF.

This clonotype has a handful of counts. This CDR3 is CARSPRGLGPQHF. Here the CDR3 DNA reads TGTGCCCGATCTCCGAGGGGGCTAGGACCCCAGCATTTT. The chain uses TRBV6-5 and TRBJ1-5; 7 nucleotides line up with TRBD1. V lost 11 bases to trimming and J lost 10 bases; unmatched junction nucleotides: 14. CDR1 is MNHEY, CDR2 SVGAGI, per germline. The length of the CDR3 is 13 residues.

The V gene is TRBV7-9, the J gene TRBJ1-1; D not certain. Germline assignment: CDR1 SEHNR and CDR2 FQNEAQ (reference sequence). This CDR3 comprises 12 residues. V was pared by 0 bases and J by 5 bases, with 4 bases between. In DNA, the CDR3 is TGTGCCAGCAGCTTAGCCAAGACTGAAGCTTTCTTT. Translating it yields CASSLAKTEAFF.

The genes are TRBV20-1 and TRBJ2-7, with D unclear. Trimming shortened V by 2 bases and J by 3 bases, and 8 bases separated the two germline ends. Germline V CDR1 and CDR2: DFQATT, SNEGSKA (reference sequence). The CDR3 consists of 12 residues. The CDR3 reads CSARQDHYEQYV. The CDR3 bases are TGCAGTGCTAGACAGGACCACTACGAGCAGTACGTC.

The table lists this clonotype with a few counts. DNA for the CDR3: TGTGCCAGCAGTGAACGGATGGACAGGGAGGTCTATAATTCACCCCTCCACTTT. It is translated as CASSERMDREVYNSPLHF. The chain couples TRBV6-1 to TRBJ1-6; 8 positions agree with TRBD1. Unmatched junction bases numbered 9, after V lost 2 bases and J lost 3 bases. CDR3 length: 18 residues. Germline loops: CDR1 MNHNS, CDR2 SASEGT.

J is TRBJ2-1 and V is TRBV11-1; D remains ambiguous. This CDR3 region has 15 residues. CDR1 and CDR2 from the germline V gene are SGHAT and FQDESV (reference sequence). V lost 5 bases to trimming and J lost 0 bases, with 11 bases between them. CDR3 protein: CASSRIPGSYNEQFF. The CDR3 DNA follows: TGTGCCAGCAGCCGAATCCCGGGCTCCTACAATGAGCAGTTCTTC.

The CDR3 reads CATSTPEAGGVEETQYF. The DNA of the CDR3 is TGTGCCACCAGCACCCCAGAGGCAGGGGGGGTAGAAGAGACCCAGTACTTC. This chain uses TRBV15 with TRBJ2-5; perhaps D is TRBD1 or TRBD2 (7 bases each). The CDR3 extends over 17 amino acids. Deletions cut 4 bases from V and 3 bases from J, with 21 bases between. Germline values: CDR1 LNHNV, CDR2 YYDKDF (reference sequence).

The chain carries TRBV11-2 and TRBJ2-3; either TRBD1 or TRBD2 may supply D (5 bases each). V was cut by 7 bases and J by 1 base, with 18 bases left in between. Looked up from germline, CDR1 is SGHAT and CDR2 is FQNNGV. The CDR3 loop spans 16 amino acids. CDR3 DNA: TGTGCCAGCACAGGATATGGTGGGACCCGCACAGATACGCAGTATTTT. This sequence encodes CASTGYGGTRTDTQYF.

This clonotype was seen ten or more times. The rearrangement links TRBV12-3 or TRBV12-4 to TRBJ1-5; D gene ambiguous. The V and J ends lost 6 bases and 0 bases respectively, with 12 bases between them. The length of the CDR3 is 15 residues. CDR3 in amino acids: CASSPGLYSNQPQHF. The CDR3 region has the DNA TGTGCCAGCAGCCCGGGCCTATATAGCAATCAGCCCCAGCATTTT.

The chain joins TRBV12-3 or TRBV12-4 to TRBJ1-6; no clear D gene. The CDR3 is 17 residues long. The V end was cut by 6 bases, the J end by 7 bases, with 22 bases between. The CDR3 nucleotides read TGTGCCAGCAGCTCACGGAGGGAGGGCATTACCAATTCACCCCTCCACTTT. Protein: CASSSRREGITNSPLHF.